This T cell receptor (beta chain) was identified during a study of Ad26.COV2.S vaccination and SARS-CoV-2 variants. Study conclusions and caveats: Breadth measured for non-spike TCRs was similar across vaccine and placebo recipients. The TCR-based breadth and depth measures might underestimate overall T cell responses. After vaccination, substantial breadth of spike-specific CD8+ and CD4+ responses was reported. People given the vaccine had a wider spike-specific TCR breadth than placebo recipients did.

Measured with immunoSEQ multiplex PCR; TCRdb has only the in-frame clones, and not every one. Among some 180,000 clones listed, around nine tenths were seen once. The table lists this clone with a few counts. Its specificity is not known. The sample in question was peripheral blood, obtained after recovery from COVID-19. The TCR sequence derives from a human donor who had recovered from COVID-19.

This chain's CDR3 is CASSEGAIYEQYF. For the CDR3, the DNA is TGCGCCAGCAGTGAAGGGGCAATCTACGAGCAGTACTTC. This chain joins TRBV10-1 and TRBJ2-7; maybe TRBD1 (5 bases). Germline lookup yields CDR1 WNHNN and CDR2 SYGVQD (reference sequence). CDR3 length: 13 amino acids. The germline V and J ends were trimmed by 3 bases and 3 bases, with 9 bases remaining between them.